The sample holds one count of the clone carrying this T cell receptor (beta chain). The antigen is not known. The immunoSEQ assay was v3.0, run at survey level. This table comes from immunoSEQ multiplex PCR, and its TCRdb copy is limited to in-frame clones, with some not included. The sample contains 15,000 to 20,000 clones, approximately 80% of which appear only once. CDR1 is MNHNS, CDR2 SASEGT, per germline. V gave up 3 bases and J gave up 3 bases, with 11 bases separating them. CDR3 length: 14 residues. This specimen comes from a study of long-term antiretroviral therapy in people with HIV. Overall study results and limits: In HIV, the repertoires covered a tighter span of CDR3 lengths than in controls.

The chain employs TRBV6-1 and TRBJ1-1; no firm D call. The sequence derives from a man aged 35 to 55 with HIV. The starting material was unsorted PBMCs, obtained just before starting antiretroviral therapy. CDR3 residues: CASSEGPHDTEAFF. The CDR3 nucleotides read TGTGCCAGCAGTGAGGGCCCCCACGACACTGAAGCTTTCTTT.